What follows are 3 T cell receptor beta chains derived from one specimen sequenced in a study of T cell repertoires in cytomegalovirus infection (dated by TCRdb to about 2019). Sequencing took place on an Illumina HiSeq 1500. TCRdb redid the processing of the public reads, applying fastp at Q25 and MiXCR, and retained in-frame beta chains. Identical CDR3 proteins give one entry, which carries the most common genes and DNA. This sample lists just under 550,000 distinct CDR3 sequences; around a quarter were detected once. The ten top clones hold about 12% of the sample. Sequenced sample: PBMCs. Receptor source: a human donor in good health (CMV status not recorded). Some clones in this sample may be carry-over from other donors' samples.

This clonotype was observed at least ten times. V and J are TRBV7-2 and TRBJ2-1, with TRBD2 identical over 8 bases. V was clipped by 3 bases and J by 0 bases; unmatched bases: 1. Germline assignment: CDR1 SGHTA and CDR2 FQGNSA. There are 15 residues in the CDR3. The DNA for the CDR3 is TGTGCCAGCAGCTTCACTAGCGGCTCCTACAATGAGCAGTTCTTC. It codes for CASSFTSGSYNEQFF.

This clonotype appeared a few times. The rearrangement uses TRBV5-8 and TRBJ1-2; the D is unclear. The CDR3 runs 14 residues. Germline V gene data show CDR1 as SGHTS and CDR2 as YDEGEE. Trimming took 0 bases from V and 1 from J, leaving 7 bases between them. CDR3: CASSLAARNYGYTF. The CDR3 DNA reads TGTGCCAGCAGCTTGGCGGCGCGTAACTATGGCTACACCTTC.

The chain uses TRBV7-2 and TRBJ2-5; TRBD1 agrees at 10 bases. The junction had 6 bases not matched to a gene; V was cut back by 3 bases and J by 5 bases. Germline V gives CDR1 SGHTA, CDR2 FQGNSA. This CDR3 has 15 amino acids. The CDR3 region has the DNA TGTGCCAGCAGCTTTGACAGGGGGCTAAAGGAGACCCAGTACTTC. Translated, it gives CASSFDRGLKETQYF. The full variable domain, completed using reference TRBV7-2 and TRBJ2-5, is GAGVSQSPSNKVTEKGKDVELRCDPISGHTALYWYRQSLGQGLEFLIYFQGNSAPDKSGLPSDRFSAERTGGSVSTLTIQRTQQEDSAVYLCASSFDRGLKETQYFGPGTRLLVL.